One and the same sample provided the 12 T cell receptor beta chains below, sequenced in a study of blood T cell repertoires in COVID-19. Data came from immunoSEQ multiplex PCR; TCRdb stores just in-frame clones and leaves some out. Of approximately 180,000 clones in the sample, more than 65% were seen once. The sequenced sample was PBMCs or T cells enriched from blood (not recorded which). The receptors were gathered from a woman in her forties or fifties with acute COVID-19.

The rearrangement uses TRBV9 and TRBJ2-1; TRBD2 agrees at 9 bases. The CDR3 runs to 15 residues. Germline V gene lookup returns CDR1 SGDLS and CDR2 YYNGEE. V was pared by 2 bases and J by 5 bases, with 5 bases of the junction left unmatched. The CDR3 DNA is TGTGCCAGCAGCGTTTGGCGGGGGGGCGACAATGAGCAGTTCTTC. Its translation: CASSVWRGGDNEQFF.

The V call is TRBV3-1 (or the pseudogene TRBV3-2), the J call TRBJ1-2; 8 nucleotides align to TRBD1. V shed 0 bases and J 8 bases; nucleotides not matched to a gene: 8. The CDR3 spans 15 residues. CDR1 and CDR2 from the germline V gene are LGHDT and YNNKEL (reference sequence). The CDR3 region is CASSQEGTGRNGYTF. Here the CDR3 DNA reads TGTGCCAGCAGCCAAGAGGGGACAGGCCGAAACGGCTACACCTTC.

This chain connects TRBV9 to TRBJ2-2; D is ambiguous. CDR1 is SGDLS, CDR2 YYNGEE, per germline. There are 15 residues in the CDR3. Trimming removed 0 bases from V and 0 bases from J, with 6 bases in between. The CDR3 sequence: CASSVARSNTGELFF. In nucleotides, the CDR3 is TGTGCCAGCAGCGTAGCTCGGTCGAACACCGGGGAGCTGTTTTTT.

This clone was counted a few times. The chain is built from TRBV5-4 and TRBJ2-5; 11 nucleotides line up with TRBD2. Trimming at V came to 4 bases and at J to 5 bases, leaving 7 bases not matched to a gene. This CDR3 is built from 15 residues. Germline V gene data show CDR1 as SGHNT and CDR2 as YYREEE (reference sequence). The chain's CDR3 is CASSPVAGGYETQYF. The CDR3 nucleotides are TGTGCCAGCAGCCCTGTAGCGGGGGGGTATGAGACCCAGTACTTC.

The CDR3 bases are TGTGCCAGCAGGCCCTCGGGCTCCTATAATTCACCCCTCCACTTT. It codes for CASRPSGSYNSPLHF. The chain employs TRBV6-5 and TRBJ1-6; D unresolved. The CDR3 loop spans 15 amino acids. The germline V gene encodes CDR1 MNHEY and CDR2 SVGAGI. Trimming pared 6 bases from V and 0 bases from J, leaving 9 bases between.

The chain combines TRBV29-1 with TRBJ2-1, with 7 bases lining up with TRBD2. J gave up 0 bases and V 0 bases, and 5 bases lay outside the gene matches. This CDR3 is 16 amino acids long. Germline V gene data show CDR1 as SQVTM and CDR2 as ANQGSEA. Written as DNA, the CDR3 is TGCAGCGTTGAAGACATTGAGCGGGACTCCTACAATGAGCAGTTCTTC. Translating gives CSVEDIERDSYNEQFF.

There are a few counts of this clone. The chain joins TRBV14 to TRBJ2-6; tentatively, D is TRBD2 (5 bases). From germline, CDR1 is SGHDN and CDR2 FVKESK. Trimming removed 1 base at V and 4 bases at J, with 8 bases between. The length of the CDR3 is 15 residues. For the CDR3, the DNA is TGTGCCAGCAGCCAAGCCGGGGTCGGGGCCAACGTCCTGACTTTC. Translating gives CASSQAGVGANVLTF.

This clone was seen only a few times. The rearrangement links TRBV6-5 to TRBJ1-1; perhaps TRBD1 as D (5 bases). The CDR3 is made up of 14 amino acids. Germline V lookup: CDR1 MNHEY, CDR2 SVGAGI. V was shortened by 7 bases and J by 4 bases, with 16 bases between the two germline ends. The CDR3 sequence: CASIIEVRGTEAFF. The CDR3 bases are TGTGCCAGCATCATAGAGGTTAGGGGCACTGAAGCTTTCTTT.

Here the CDR3 reads CASSSGVGTGELFF. The CDR3 DNA reads as TGTGCCAGCAGTTCAGGGGTTGGCACCGGGGAGCTGTTTTTT. This chain joins TRBV6-4 and TRBJ2-2; tentatively, D is TRBD1 (6 bases). This CDR3 spans 14 amino acids. V dropped 5 bases and J dropped 4 bases, with 11 bases sitting between them. Germline V gene lookup returns CDR1 MRHNA and CDR2 SNTAGT.

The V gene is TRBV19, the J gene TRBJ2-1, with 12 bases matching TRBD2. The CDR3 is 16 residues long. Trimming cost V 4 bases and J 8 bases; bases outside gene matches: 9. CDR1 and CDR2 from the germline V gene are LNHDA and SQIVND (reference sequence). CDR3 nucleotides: TGTGCCAGTAGTACCCCACTAGCGGGGGGTTTGGATGAGCAGTTCTTC. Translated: CASSTPLAGGLDEQFF.

CDR3 sequence (DNA): TGCGCCAGCAGCCAAGATTTGGGGCGGGGGCTCCTTGAGACCCAGTACTTC. This codes for CASSQDLGRGLLETQYF. The chain joins TRBV4-3 to TRBJ2-5, with D possibly matching TRBD2 (7 bases). CDR3 length: 17 amino acids. Germline V gene lookup returns CDR1 LGHNA and CDR2 YSLEER. Deletions cut 0 bases from V and 5 bases from J, with 19 bases between.

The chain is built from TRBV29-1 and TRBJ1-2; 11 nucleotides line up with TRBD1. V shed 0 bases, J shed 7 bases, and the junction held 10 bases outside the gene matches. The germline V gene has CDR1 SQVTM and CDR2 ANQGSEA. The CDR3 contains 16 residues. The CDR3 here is CSVEDHPGQGAGGYTF. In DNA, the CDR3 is TGCAGCGTTGAAGATCACCCCGGACAGGGGGCGGGTGGCTACACCTTC.